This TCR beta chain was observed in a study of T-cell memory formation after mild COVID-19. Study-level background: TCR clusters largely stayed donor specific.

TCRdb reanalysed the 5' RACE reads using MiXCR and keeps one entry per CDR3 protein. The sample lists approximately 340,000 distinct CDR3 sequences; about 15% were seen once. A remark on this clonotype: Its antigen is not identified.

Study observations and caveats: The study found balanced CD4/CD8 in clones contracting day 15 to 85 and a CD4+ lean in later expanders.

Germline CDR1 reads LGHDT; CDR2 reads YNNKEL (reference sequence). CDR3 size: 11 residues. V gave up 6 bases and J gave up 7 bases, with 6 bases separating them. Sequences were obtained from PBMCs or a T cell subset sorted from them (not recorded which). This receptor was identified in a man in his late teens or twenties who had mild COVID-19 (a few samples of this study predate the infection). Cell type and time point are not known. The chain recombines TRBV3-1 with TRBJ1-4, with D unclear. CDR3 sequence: CASRLSEKLFF. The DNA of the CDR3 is TGTGCCAGCAGGCTGAGTGAAAAACTGTTTTTT. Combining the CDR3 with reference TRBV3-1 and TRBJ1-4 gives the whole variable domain DTAVSQTPKYLVTQMGNDKSIKCEQNLGHDTMYWYKQDSKKFLKIMFSYNNKELIINETVPNRFSPKSPDKAHLNLHINSLELGDSAVYFCASRLSEKLFFGSGTQLSVL.